The rows below give T cell receptor beta chains drawn from one sample of a study of T cell repertoires in cytomegalovirus infection. TCRdb called the reads again in MiXCR, with one record for every CDR3 protein. The table has around 900,000 distinct CDR3 sequences, around a third seen once; the top ten hold around 15%. The antigens of these receptors remain unknown. The sequenced sample was cultured CD8+ T cells from PBMCs, obtained from culture after CMV antigen stimulation. These receptors all stem from a human donor in good health (CMV status not recorded). Some clones in this sample may be carry-over from other donors' samples. The CDR3 runs from the conserved cysteine through the conserved F or W. D genes are given only for firm matches. Some rows have no size entry. The others give once, few or many, or a class for an expanded clone.

V	size	J	D	DNA	CDR3
TRBV29-1	-	TRBJ1-1	TRBD1	TGCAGCGTTGTAGGGAGGGGGCGAGAGAACACTGAAGCTTTCTTT	CSVVGRGRENTEAFF
TRBV6-5	few	TRBJ1-2	TRBD1	TGTGCCAGCAGTTCTAATGGACAGGGCCGCTATGGCTACACCTTC	CASSSNGQGRYGYTF
TRBV5-1	-	TRBJ2-7	-	TGCGCCAGCAGCCCTCTCCCCGACAGCTCCTACGAGCAGTACTTC	CASSPLPDSSYEQYF
TRBV5-1	-	TRBJ2-1	TRBD1	TGCGCCAGCAGCTGGACAGGGCACAATGAGCAGTTCTTC	CASSWTGHNEQFF
TRBV6-1	few	TRBJ2-3	-	TGTGCCAGCAGCGGGGTAGATACGCAGTATTTT	CASSGVDTQYF
TRBV6-2/TRBV6-3	-	TRBJ1-1	-	TGTGCCAGCACCCCAAGGCAGGGTCCGAACACTGAAGCTTTCTTT	CASTPRQGPNTEAFF
TRBV29-1	-	TRBJ2-4	-	TGCAGCGTTGAAGTGGCGATACTAGCCAAAAACATTCAGTACTTC	CSVEVAILAKNIQYF
TRBV12-3/TRBV12-4	few	TRBJ1-1	TRBD1	TGTGCCAGCAGCGTCCCGGGACAGGGGGCGAACACTGAAGCTTTCTTT	CASSVPGQGANTEAFF
TRBV7-6	-	TRBJ2-1	TRBD2	TGTGTCAGCAGCTCCGGGACTAGCGGGGTAGCCTACAATGAGCAGTTCTTC	CVSSSGTSGVAYNEQFF
TRBV4-1	-	TRBJ2-6	-	TGCGCCAGCAGCCAAATGGGGGGAGCTGGGGCCAACGTCCTGACTTTC	CASSQMGGAGANVLTF
TRBV5-1	-	TRBJ1-2	-	TGCGCCAGCAGCGACAGTCCATATGGCTACACCTTC	CASSDSPYGYTF
TRBV4-1	many	TRBJ1-1	-	TGCGCCAGCAGCCCCCCGAAGGTCTTTGGTGGGTACACTGAAGCTTTCTTT	CASSPPKVFGGYTEAFF
TRBV27	few	TRBJ2-5	-	TGTGCCAGCAGTTTGGGCGCGACAGAAGTAGGAGAGACCCAGTACTTC	CASSLGATEVGETQYF
TRBV6-1	-	TRBJ1-5	TRBD1	TGTGCCAGCAGGCGGACAGGTCGCAATCAGCCCCAGCATTTT	CASRRTGRNQPQHF
TRBV19	-	TRBJ2-7	TRBD1	TGTGCCAGTAGAGGGACAGTCAGGGAGCAGTACTTC	CASRGTVREQYF
TRBV5-6	-	TRBJ1-5	TRBD1	TGTGCCAGCAGCCAGGGGGTCCCCGATAGCAATCAGCCCCAGCATTTT	CASSQGVPDSNQPQHF
TRBV12-5	few	TRBJ2-5	TRBD2	TGTGCTAGTGGTTTCTCTATAGCGGGAGGATACCAAGAGACCCAGTACTTC	CASGFSIAGGYQETQYF
TRBV14	-	TRBJ1-2	-	TGTGCCAGCAGCCAGATAGATCACTATGGCTACACCTTC	CASSQIDHYGYTF
TRBV24-1	-	TRBJ2-5	-	TGTGCCACCAGTGAACAGGGGGGGGAGACCCAGTACTTC	CATSEQGGETQYF
TRBV14	few	TRBJ2-2	-	TGTGCCAGCAGCCAAAGGAGCTTCCCCGGGGAGCTGTTTTTT	CASSQRSFPGELFF
TRBV7-4	-	TRBJ2-7	TRBD2	TGTGCCAGCGCGGGACTAGCCTCCTACGAGCAGTACTTC	CASAGLASYEQYF
TRBV27	-	TRBJ1-1	-	TGTGCCAGCAGTTCGGGATCTGGAGGGATGCTTGAAGCTTTCTTT	CASSSGSGGMLEAFF
TRBV24-1	-	TRBJ2-1	-	TGTGCCACCAGTGAGTTGGGAAGGTATGAGCAGTTCTTC	CATSELGRYEQFF
TRBV20-1	-	TRBJ1-4	-	TGCAGTGCTAGACGCAGGGGAAGTGAAAAACTGTTTTTT	CSARRRGSEKLFF
TRBV19	once	TRBJ2-7	-	TGTGCCAGTAGTATTGGACACGGCGCCTACGAGCAGTACTTC	CASSIGHGAYEQYF
TRBV12-3/TRBV12-4	-	TRBJ2-7	-	TGTGCCAGCAGGGGTGGGTCTGGGTACTCCTGCGAGCAGTACTTC	CASRGGSGYSCEQYF
TRBV9	-	TRBJ1-6	-	TGTGCCAGCAGCGTAGGGGAACAGGCGAGCTCCTATAATTCACCCCTCCACTTT	CASSVGEQASSYNSPLHF
TRBV7-8	-	TRBJ1-2	TRBD1	TGTGCCAGCAGCTTAGAACAGGGGGTTTACTATGGCTACACCTTC	CASSLEQGVYYGYTF
TRBV5-8	-	TRBJ1-4	-	TGTGCCAGCGGACGACTCCTCGGGGCGGATCTCAATTGGCGTGAAAAACTGTTTTTT	CASGRLLGADLNWREKLFF
TRBV12-3/TRBV12-4	-	TRBJ2-1	-	TGTGCCAGCACCGCGGACTTAACCTACAATGAGCAGTTCTTC	CASTADLTYNEQFF
TRBV4-1	once	TRBJ2-1	-	TGCGCCAGCAGCCAAGAAACGGGGAGTAGGAATGAGCAGTTCTTC	CASSQETGSRNEQFF
TRBV6-2/TRBV6-3	few	TRBJ1-1	-	TGTGCCAGCAAAAAGACAGGGAACACTGAAGCTTTCTTT	CASKKTGNTEAFF
TRBV12-3/TRBV12-4	-	TRBJ1-4	-	TGTGCCAGCACGGGTTATGGCTCCGGTGAAAAACTGTTTTTT	CASTGYGSGEKLFF
TRBV7-2	many	TRBJ1-3	TRBD1	TGTGCCAGCAGCTCCCAGGACAGGGCTGGAAACACCATATATTTT	CASSSQDRAGNTIYF
TRBV10-3	few	TRBJ2-1	TRBD2	TGTGCCTCCCGTGTGGGGGGGGGCTACAATGAGCAGTTCTTC	CASRVGGGYNEQFF
TRBV7-2	many	TRBJ1-2	-	TGTGCCAGCAAGCTGGGGTATGGCTACACCTTC	CASKLGYGYTF
TRBV5-5	-	TRBJ1-2	-	TGTGCCAGCAGCCAGGCCGGGACACACTATGGCTACACCTTC	CASSQAGTHYGYTF
TRBV7-2	many	TRBJ1-5	-	TGTGCCAGCAGCTTAGGGGCGCGAGGTAGCAATCAGCCCCAGCATTTT	CASSLGARGSNQPQHF
TRBV5-1	few	TRBJ2-2	-	TGCGCCAGCACCCCGGAGAACACCGGGGAGCTGTTTTTT	CASTPENTGELFF
TRBV6-1	-	TRBJ2-1	-	TGTGCCAGCAGTGAGGCAGGGGCCTACAATGAGCAGTTCTTC	CASSEAGAYNEQFF
TRBV7-6	-	TRBJ1-1	TRBD1	TGTGCCAGCAGCCCCCCCCTAACAGGGGACACTGAAGCTTTCTTT	CASSPPLTGDTEAFF
TRBV27	-	TRBJ1-2	-	TGTGCCAGCAGTCAAACAGGGTACGGCTACACCTTC	CASSQTGYGYTF
TRBV7-2	many	TRBJ2-3	-	TGTGCCAGCAGCTTGAGGGACTCCATCACAGATACGCAGTATTTT	CASSLRDSITDTQYF
TRBV12-3/TRBV12-4	-	TRBJ1-5	TRBD1	TGTGCCAGCACCCCGGCAGGGGGCCCTGGTCAGCCCCAGCATTTT	CASTPAGGPGQPQHF
TRBV12-3/TRBV12-4	-	TRBJ2-1	TRBD2	TGTGCTTGGCTAGCGGGGGCCTCCGCGTTAAATGAGCAGTTCTTC	CAWLAGASALNEQFF
TRBV10-2	-	TRBJ1-2	-	TGCGCCAGCAGTGTTGGGGGGTCCTATGGCTACACCTTC	CASSVGGSYGYTF
TRBV10-3	few	TRBJ2-1	TRBD2	TGTGCCATCCTAGCGGGGGGAGACAATGAGCAGTTCTTC	CAILAGGDNEQFF
TRBV7-9	-	TRBJ1-1	-	TGTGCCTGCAGCGGGGGTTGGAGCACTGAAGCTTTCTTT	CACSGGWSTEAFF
TRBV7-2	-	TRBJ1-3	-	TGTGCCAGCAGCCCCGAGGGGGGGCCTGGAAACACCATATATTTT	CASSPEGGPGNTIYF
TRBV6-6	-	TRBJ2-1	TRBD1	TGTGCCAGCAGCACACCGGGACAGTTAAATGAGCAGTTCTTC	CASSTPGQLNEQFF
TRBV5-4	few	TRBJ2-7	TRBD1	TGTGCCAGTAGTTCTCCCGGGACAGGGGAGAACGAGCAGTACTTC	CASSSPGTGENEQYF
TRBV5-4	-	TRBJ1-2	TRBD1	TGTGCCAGCTACAGGGGAGGTGGCTACACCTTC	CASYRGGGYTF
TRBV6-6	-	TRBJ2-5	-	TGTGCCAGCAGCCACGGGCGGAACCAAGAGACCCAGTACTTC	CASSHGRNQETQYF
TRBV20-1	-	TRBJ2-7	-	TGCAGTGCTAGAGATCAAGGCCACTCCTACGAGCAGTACTTC	CSARDQGHSYEQYF
TRBV7-6	-	TRBJ1-2	-	TGTGCCAGCAGCCGCACAGGGAAGAAAGATGGCTACACCTTC	CASSRTGKKDGYTF
TRBV7-6	few	TRBJ2-1	-	TGTGCCAGCAGCCCCCCCGGAGGGTTGACCTACAATGAGCAGTTCTTC	CASSPPGGLTYNEQFF
TRBV29-1	-	TRBJ2-1	-	TGCAGCGTTGACCAGGGAGCCAATGAGCAGTTCTTC	CSVDQGANEQFF
TRBV7-9	-	TRBJ1-4	TRBD1	TGTGCCAGCAGCGCTGGAAACAGGGGGATGTATGAAAAACTGTTTTTT	CASSAGNRGMYEKLFF
TRBV7-6	many	TRBJ2-5	TRBD1	TGTGCCAGCAGCTTCACAGGGGGGTACCAAGAGACCCAGTACTTC	CASSFTGGYQETQYF